In its sample, the clone carrying this TCR beta chain was seen many times. As yet, its antigen is unknown. Germline V gene data show CDR1 as MNHEY and CDR2 as SVGAGI. V lost 2 bases, J lost 5 bases, and 6 bases lay in between. The CDR3 totals 13 residues. The sample's time point: healthy volunteer bleed at 6 weeks. Unseparated into fractions, whole blood served as the source from which total RNA was extracted. These data belong to a study of human T cells and chemical hapten exposure. Turning to the study itself: Minor volume differences among pooled libraries chiefly drove per-sample TCR yield variation.

As processed by the authors: Per sample, the median was around 100,000 TCRs, with values from approximately 25,000 to 650,000. MiXCR was run by TCRdb on the RACE reads, yielding one entry per CDR3 protein. TCRdb, rather than the study authors, made the V and J calls. The sample gives 35,000 to 50,000 distinct CDR3 sequences, about 3.7% of which show up once; 5% to 7% is in the top ten. Whole-study findings and limits: TCRs at a frequency above 1 in 1000 stayed unchanged with DPC sensitization.

This sequence originates from a human donor in good health. Some clones in this sample may be carry-over from other donors' samples. The rearrangement joins TRBV6-5 to TRBJ2-2; D ambiguous. The material sequenced was whole blood. This chain's CDR3 is CASSYDRTGELFF. The CDR3 nucleotides read TGTGCCAGCAGTTACGATAGGACCGGGGAGCTGTTTTTT.